This is a list of T cell receptor beta chains from one sample in a study of cytotoxic CD8 clonotypes in ibrutinib-treated CLL. Sequencing used immunoSEQ multiplex PCR; TCRdb keeps in-frame clones, though not all of them. The data contain over 200,000 clones, more than 70% of them singletons. The sequencing here drew on PBMCs, taken after 12 months of ibrutinib treatment. The source is a human donor with chronic lymphocytic leukemia. CDR3s include the opening cysteine and the closing phenylalanine or tryptophan. The D gene is left open where the match is weak. Expanded clones get a size class; other rows say once, few or many, or leave the size out.

j_call | v_call | d_call | clone_size | cdr3_aa | cdr3_nt
TRBJ2-3 | TRBV29-1 | . | . | CSVDGAAWDTQYF | TGCAGCGTCGACGGGGCCGCCTGGGATACGCAGTATTTT
TRBJ1-1 | TRBV7-8 | . | . | CASSRAGGRNTEAFF | TGTGCCAGCAGCCGCGCCGGGGGTAGGAACACTGAAGCTTTCTTT
TRBJ2-3 | TRBV29-1 | TRBD2 | . | CSGNLAGGPDTQYF | TGCAGCGGTAACCTAGCGGGAGGGCCAGATACGCAGTATTTT
TRBJ2-5 | TRBV5-3 | . | . | CAGLPGFQETQYF | TGTGCCGGACTCCCCGGGTTCCAAGAGACCCAGTACTTC
TRBJ2-7 | TRBV7-8 | . | . | CASRTGTPGGEQYF | TGTGCCAGCAGGACCGGGACACCCGGGGGCGAGCAGTACTTC
TRBJ2-1 | TRBV5-4 | TRBD2 | . | CASSLALAVGSYNEQFF | TGTGCCAGCAGCTTGGCCCTAGCGGTGGGATCTTACAATGAGCAGTTCTTC
TRBJ2-5 | TRBV15 | TRBD1 | few | CATSRGTAETQYF | TGTGCCACCAGCAGGGGGACAGCGGAGACCCAGTACTTC
TRBJ2-7 | TRBV5-4 | TRBD2 | . | CASSLSVSRGGLHEQYF | TGTGCCAGCAGCTTGTCGGTCTCGCGGGGGGGCCTACACGAGCAGTACTTC
TRBJ2-2 | TRBV6-5 | . | . | CASSYSIPHGELFF | TGTGCCAGCAGTTACTCGATTCCCCACGGGGAGCTGTTTTTT
TRBJ1-1 | TRBV7-9 | . | . | CASSWGNTEAFF | TGTGCCAGCAGCTGGGGTAACACTGAAGCTTTCTTT
TRBJ1-1 | TRBV6-5 | . | . | CASSYSWALNTEAFF | TGTGCCAGCAGTTACTCGTGGGCCTTGAACACTGAAGCTTTCTTT
TRBJ2-2 | TRBV9 | TRBD2 | . | CASKAGEYTGELFF | TGTGCCAGCAAGGCGGGGGAGTACACCGGGGAGCTGTTTTTT
TRBJ2-1 | TRBV14 | TRBD2 | . | CASSRLAGGSNEQFF | TGTGCCAGCAGCCGACTAGCGGGGGGGAGCAATGAGCAGTTCTTC
TRBJ1-2 | TRBV18 | . | . | CASSPGYGSDGYTF | TGTGCCAGCTCACCGGGGTACGGATCTGATGGCTACACCTTC
TRBJ1-2 | TRBV7-9 | TRBD1 | few | CASSRRQGAEGYTF | TGTGCCAGCAGCCGAAGACAGGGGGCGGAGGGCTACACCTTC
TRBJ1-2 | TRBV19 | . | few | CASSPDSLNYGYTF | TGTGCCAGTAGCCCGGACAGCCTTAACTATGGCTACACCTTC
TRBJ2-7 | TRBV5-1 | TRBD1 | . | CASRTGETYEQYF | TGCGCCAGCAGAACAGGGGAGACCTACGAGCAGTACTTC